This T cell receptor (beta chain) was observed in a study of radiotherapy plus CTLA-4 blockade in lung cancer. The CDR3 totals 17 residues. J lost 2 bases, V lost 4 bases, and 11 bases had no gene match. Per the germline V gene, CDR1 is SQVTM and CDR2 is ANQGSEA. Turning to this clone: Additional DNA sequences in this sample encode the identical CDR3.

Focal radiation plus CTLA-4 blockade with ipilimumab was given to patients with chemo-refractory metastatic non-small-cell lung cancer. The protocol was immunoSEQ multiplex PCR, while the TCRdb copy is restricted to in-frame clones and leaves out a portion. The table includes about 100,000 clones, about 80% detected once. The chain is built from TRBV29-1 and TRBJ2-2, with TRBD1 identical over 9 bases. The receptor's source is a human donor with non-small cell lung cancer who had stable disease on radiotherapy plus ipilimumab. The sequencing used peripheral blood, collected from a patient treated with radiotherapy plus ipilimumab. Here the CDR3 DNA reads TGCAGCGTTGCGGGTACCGGGACAGGGTTAAACACCGGGGAGCTGTTTTTT. Amino acid sequence: CSVAGTGTGLNTGELFF.